These 10 T cell receptor beta chains share one sample of origin, sequenced in a study of blood T cell repertoires in COVID-19. Measured with immunoSEQ multiplex PCR; TCRdb has only the in-frame clones, and not every one. This sample yields 470,000 or so clones, of which 80% to 90% are seen a single time; approximately 2.9% belongs to the top ten. Sequencing was carried out using peripheral blood. Source of these receptors: a human donor in a cohort sampled during active COVID-19.

This clone appeared a few times. V is TRBV19 and J is TRBJ2-7; 10 bases agree with TRBD2. Germline V gene sequence: CDR1 LNHDA, CDR2 SQIVND (reference sequence). V was clipped by 1 base and J by 0 bases; unmatched bases: 3. This CDR3 region has 16 residues. Here the CDR3 reads CASSIGASGSSYEQYF. As DNA, the CDR3 is TGTGCCAGTAGTATAGGGGCTAGCGGGAGCTCCTACGAGCAGTACTTC.

The chain is built from TRBV9 and TRBJ1-1, with D possibly matching TRBD1 (6 bases). Germline V CDR1 and CDR2: SGDLS, YYNGEE. V dropped 9 bases and J dropped 7 bases, with 16 bases sitting between them. This CDR3 contains 12 residues. The CDR3 loop reads CATSGGAGEAFF. The CDR3 DNA reads TGTGCCACCTCTGGGGGGGCCGGTGAAGCTTTCTTT.

This clone was found once. The chain combines TRBV9 with TRBJ1-5, with TRBD1 matching over 10 bases. The CDR3 has 15 amino acids. In germline, CDR1 is SGDLS, CDR2 YYNGEE. J lost 5 bases, V lost 0 bases, and 2 bases had no gene match. DNA for the CDR3: TGTGCCAGCAGCGTAGGGGGGACAGGGGATCAGCCCCAGCATTTT. This encodes CASSVGGTGDQPQHF.

This chain joins TRBV6-5 and TRBJ1-2; 7 nucleotides agree with TRBD1. CDR1 MNHEY and CDR2 SVGAGI come from the germline V gene. CDR3 size: 13 residues. J lost 7 bases, V lost 5 bases, and 7 bases had no gene match. The CDR3 protein is CASSQGGAGGYTF. The CDR3 nucleotides are TGTGCCAGCAGTCAGGGGGGCGCGGGTGGCTACACCTTC.

This chain uses TRBV11-2 with TRBJ2-7, with no clear D. The ends were cut back, 3 bases at V and 6 bases at J, with 12 bases in the middle. The germline gives CDR1 SGHAT, CDR2 FQNNGV. The CDR3 runs 13 residues. The CDR3 protein is CASSFLRAREQYF. CDR3 coding DNA: TGTGCCAGCAGCTTCCTGCGAGCGCGCGAGCAGTACTTC.

The CDR3 bases are TGTGCCTGGCAAACTCTAGGGAGCTCCTACAATGAGCAGTTCTTC. This gives the protein CAWQTLGSSYNEQFF. The rearrangement joins TRBV30 to TRBJ2-1, with a weak D call TRBD2 (5 bases). CDR3 size: 15 residues. The V end lost 5 bases, the J end lost 0 bases, and 14 bases lay between the germline ends. Per germline, CDR1 GTSNPN and CDR2 SVGIG (reference sequence).

This clone was counted between two and nine times. The chain carries TRBV5-1 and TRBJ2-7; 8 nucleotides agree with TRBD1. This CDR3 has 18 residues. Losses at the gene ends were 2 bases for V and 3 bases for J; bases not matched to a gene: 16. Germline assignment: CDR1 SGHRS and CDR2 YFSETQ. The CDR3 DNA reads TGCGCCAGCAGCTTTTCCTCCGCCGTTGGGACAGGATACTACGAGCAGTACTTC. It specifies CASSFSSAVGTGYYEQYF.

The chain has TRBV12-5 and TRBJ2-5; 7 bases agree with TRBD2. This CDR3 spans 18 amino acids. Trimming at V came to 2 bases and at J to 5 bases, leaving 17 bases not matched to a gene. Germline V gene sequence: CDR1 LGHNT, CDR2 FRNRAP. The CDR3 DNA is TGTGCTAGTGGTTTGCCGCCCCCTTCTAGCGGAGCCGGGGAGACCCAGTACTTC. Residues: CASGLPPPSSGAGETQYF.

The sample holds one count of this clone. This chain connects TRBV6-2 or TRBV6-3 to TRBJ1-5, with 9 bases aligning to TRBD1. Unmatched junction bases numbered 11, after V lost 2 bases and J lost 0 bases. The CDR3 sequence is 19 residues long. CDR1 is MNHEY and CDR2 is SVGEGT in the germline V gene. For the CDR3, the DNA is TGTGCCAGCAGTTACCTGACAGGGGGACCGTTTTTTAGCAATCAGCCCCAGCATTTT. This encodes CASSYLTGGPFFSNQPQHF.

The rearrangement links TRBV6-4 to TRBJ2-3, with no clear D. Deletions cut 4 bases from V and 4 bases from J, with 12 bases between. This CDR3 has 14 residues. The germline gives CDR1 MRHNA, CDR2 SNTAGT. CDR3 in DNA: TGTGCCAGCAGTGTCGAAGTGGGCCCAGATACGCAGTATTTT. It yields the protein CASSVEVGPDTQYF.